In this sample, the clone carrying this TCR beta chain turned up a few times. V was cut by 3 bases and J by 3 bases, with 9 bases left in between. Germline values: CDR1 SEHNR, CDR2 FQNEAQ (reference sequence). The CDR3 totals 14 residues. In the original analysis: Amplifying reference gene primers gave estimates of nucleated cell counts. Sequencing was performed with immunoSEQ multiplex PCR; in TCRdb, only in-frame clones are kept and a portion is missing. V and J calls plus clone size are reproduced from that table; the DNA served to infer D and trimming. The repertoire holds 150,000 or so clones, with around 73% as singletons. These data are taken from a study of blood T cell repertoires in COVID-19. About the research overall: Samples came from the United States, Italy and Spain, spanning acute and convalescent COVID-19. Sample material is recorded as cDNA or gDNA derived from T cells, B-cell-depleted T cells, or PBMCs.

The sequenced sample consisted of peripheral blood. The chain carries TRBV7-9 and TRBJ1-5; no clear D. The TCR originated in a woman aged 45-65 years with active or convalescent COVID-19. As DNA, the CDR3 is TGTGCCAGCAGCTTTGGAGGGAACAATCAGCCCCAGCATTTT. Amino acid sequence: CASSFGGNNQPQHF.